This T cell receptor beta chain was documented in a study of T cells in Graves' hyperthyroidism and ophthalmopathy. General study results and limits: Blood also held most thyroid clonotypes expanded beyond 0.001.

Investigators excluded patients with uncontrolled infection, other autoimmune disease, pregnancy or lactation. 8.5 to 10 ml of fresh peripheral blood supplied the PBMCs. With respect to this clonotype: Its antigen is unknown. A much larger clone sits a single nucleotide away, making a read error possible.

Amplification yielded TCR beta CDR3 regions, with RNA transcripts as the source. The HTBI primer set drove a first-round RT-PCR of the TCR CDR3. TCRdb reprocessed the multiplex PCR reads via MiXCR and lists one record per CDR3 protein. Here the sample spans under 400,000 distinct CDR3 sequences, roughly 14% being singletons. The source material was blood. The clonotype was recovered from a woman aged 55-69 years with Graves' hyperthyroidism.

The CDR3 nucleotides read TGCAGTGCTGGGATTAGCGGGACCCTCTCCTACGAGCAGTACTTC. Amino acids: CSAGISGTLSYEQYF. V gene TRBV20-1 combines with J gene TRBJ2-7; TRBD2 matches at 8 bases. This CDR3 has 15 residues. Germline CDR1 DFQATT, CDR2 SNEGSKA (reference sequence). J gave up 0 bases and V 5 bases, and 9 bases lay outside the gene matches.